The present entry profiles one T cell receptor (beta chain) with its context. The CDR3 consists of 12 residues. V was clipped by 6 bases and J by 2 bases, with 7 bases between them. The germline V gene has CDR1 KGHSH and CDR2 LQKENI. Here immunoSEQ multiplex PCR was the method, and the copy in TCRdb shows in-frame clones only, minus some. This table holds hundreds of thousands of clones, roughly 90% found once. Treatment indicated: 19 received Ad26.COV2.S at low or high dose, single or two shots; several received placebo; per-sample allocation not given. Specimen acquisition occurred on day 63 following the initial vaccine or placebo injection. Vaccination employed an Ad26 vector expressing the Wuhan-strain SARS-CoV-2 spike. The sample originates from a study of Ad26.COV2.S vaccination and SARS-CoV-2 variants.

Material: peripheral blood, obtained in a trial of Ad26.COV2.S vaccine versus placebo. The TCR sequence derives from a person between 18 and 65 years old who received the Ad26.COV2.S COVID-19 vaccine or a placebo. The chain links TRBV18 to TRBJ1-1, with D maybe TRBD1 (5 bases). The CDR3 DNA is TGTGCCAGCTCCCAGGGAAACACTGAAGCTTTCTTT. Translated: CASSQGNTEAFF.